Sequencing of this T cell receptor (beta chain) was carried out in a study of OX40 agonist ivuxolimab in advanced cancers. Notes on this clone: Antigen specificity is unknown.

Produced via immunoSEQ multiplex PCR; TCRdb's table is partial and in-frame only. The data hold roughly 56,000 clones, with approximately 86% observed a single time. Looked up from germline, CDR1 is SGHTA and CDR2 is FQGNSA. The CDR3 covers 15 residues. The ends were cut back, 5 bases at V and 0 bases at J, with 11 bases in the middle. Findings and limits, study-wide: Among the nonresponders, some also had low normalized T-cell clonal expansion.

The chain joins TRBV7-2 to TRBJ1-5; possibly TRBD1 for D (5 bases). The TCR originated in an adult with an advanced solid tumor such as melanoma, head and neck, liver or kidney cancer. The sample consisted of CD4+ or CD8+ T cells sorted from blood, taken in a trial of the OX40 agonist ivuxolimab. The CDR3 spells CASSVNRYSNQPQHF. The CDR3 coding sequence is TGTGCCAGCAGCGTAAACAGGTATAGCAATCAGCCCCAGCATTTT.